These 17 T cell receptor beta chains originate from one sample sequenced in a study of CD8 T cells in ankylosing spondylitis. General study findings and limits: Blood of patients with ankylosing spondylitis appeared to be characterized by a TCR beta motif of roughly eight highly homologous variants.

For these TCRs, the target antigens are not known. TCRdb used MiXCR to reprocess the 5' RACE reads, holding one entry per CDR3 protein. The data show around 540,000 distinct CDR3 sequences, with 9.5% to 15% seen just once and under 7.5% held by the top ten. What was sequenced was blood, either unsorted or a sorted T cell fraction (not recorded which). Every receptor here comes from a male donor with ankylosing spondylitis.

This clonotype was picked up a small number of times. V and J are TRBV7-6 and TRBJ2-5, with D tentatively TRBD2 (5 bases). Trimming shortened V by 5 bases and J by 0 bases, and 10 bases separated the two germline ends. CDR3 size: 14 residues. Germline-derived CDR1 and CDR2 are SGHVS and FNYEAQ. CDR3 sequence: CASSPWRDQETQYF. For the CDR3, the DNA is TGTGCCAGCAGCCCCTGGCGGGACCAAGAGACCCAGTACTTC. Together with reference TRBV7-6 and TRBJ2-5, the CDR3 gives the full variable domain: GAGVSQSPRYKVTKRGQDVALRCDPISGHVSLYWYRQALGQGPEFLTYFNYEAQQDKSGLPNDRFSAERPEGSISTLTIQRTEQRDSAMYRCASSPWRDQETQYFGPGTRLLVL.

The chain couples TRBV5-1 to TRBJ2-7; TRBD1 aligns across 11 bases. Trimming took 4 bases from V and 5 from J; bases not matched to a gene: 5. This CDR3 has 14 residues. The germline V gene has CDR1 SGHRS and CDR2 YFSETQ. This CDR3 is CASSTGQGENEQYV. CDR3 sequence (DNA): TGCGCCAGCAGCACGGGACAGGGGGAGAACGAGCAGTACGTC.

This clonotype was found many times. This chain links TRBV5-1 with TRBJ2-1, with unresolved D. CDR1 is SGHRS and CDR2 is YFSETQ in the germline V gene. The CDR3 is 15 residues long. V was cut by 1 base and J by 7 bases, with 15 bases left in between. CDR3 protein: CASSLSSGGWNEQFF. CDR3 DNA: TGCGCCAGCAGCTTGAGTTCGGGTGGATGGAATGAGCAGTTCTTC.

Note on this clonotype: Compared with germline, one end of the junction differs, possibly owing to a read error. CDR3 loop: CASSLDGTYFEQFF. CDR3 nucleotide sequence: TGTGCCAGCAGCCTAGACGGGACCTACTTTGAGCAGTTCTTC. The V gene is TRBV11-2, the J gene TRBJ2-1, with D perhaps being TRBD1 or TRBD2 (5 bases each). The CDR3 has 14 residues. Germline CDR1 is SGHAT and CDR2 is FQNNGV.

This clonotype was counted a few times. CDR3 protein: CASSILDGNTEAFF. CDR3 nucleotides: TGCGCCAGCAGCATCCTCGATGGGAACACTGAAGCTTTCTTT. The chain is built from TRBV5-1 and TRBJ1-1; D gene uncertain. CDR1 and CDR2 (germline): SGHRS, YFSETQ. Between the trimmed V and J ends, which lost 4 bases and 1 base, there was a span of 11 bases. This CDR3 comprises 14 residues.

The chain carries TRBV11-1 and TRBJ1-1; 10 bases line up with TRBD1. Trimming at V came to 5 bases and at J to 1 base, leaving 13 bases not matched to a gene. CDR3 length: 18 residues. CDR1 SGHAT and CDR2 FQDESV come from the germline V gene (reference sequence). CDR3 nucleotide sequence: TGTGCCAGCAGCCTATCCCGGGACAGGGGAATTCAGAACACTGAAGCTTTCTTT. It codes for CASSLSRDRGIQNTEAFF.

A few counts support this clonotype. The CDR3 spells CASSQLLGGGPQHF. CDR3 coding DNA: TGTGCCAGCAGCCAACTGCTGGGGGGTGGGCCCCAGCATTTT. The V gene is TRBV3-1, the J gene TRBJ1-5; D is perhaps TRBD1 (5 bases). Germline CDR1 and CDR2: LGHDT and YNNKEL (reference sequence). The CDR3 runs 14 residues. The V gene lost 2 bases and the J gene lost 9 bases, with 14 bases spanning the gap.

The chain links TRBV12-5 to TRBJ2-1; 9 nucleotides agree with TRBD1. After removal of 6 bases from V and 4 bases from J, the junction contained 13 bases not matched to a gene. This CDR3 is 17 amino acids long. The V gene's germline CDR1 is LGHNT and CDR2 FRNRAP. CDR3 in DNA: TGTGCTAGTGGCCCTCCCCCGGGACAGGGATTATACAATGAGCAGTTCTTC. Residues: CASGPPPGQGLYNEQFF.

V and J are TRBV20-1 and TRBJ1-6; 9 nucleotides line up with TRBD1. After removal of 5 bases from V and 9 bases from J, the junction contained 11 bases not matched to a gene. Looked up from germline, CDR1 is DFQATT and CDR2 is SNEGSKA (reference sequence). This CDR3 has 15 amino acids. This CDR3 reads CSAPERTGVSSPLHF. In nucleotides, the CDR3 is TGCAGTGCTCCAGAGAGGACAGGGGTTTCTTCACCCCTCCACTTT.

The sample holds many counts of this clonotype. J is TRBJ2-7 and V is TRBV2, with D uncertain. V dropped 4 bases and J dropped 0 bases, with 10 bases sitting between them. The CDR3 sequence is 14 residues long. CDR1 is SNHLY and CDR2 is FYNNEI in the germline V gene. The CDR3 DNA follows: TGTGCCAGCAGTGTGGCAGGTACCTCCTACGAGCAGTACTTC. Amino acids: CASSVAGTSYEQYF.

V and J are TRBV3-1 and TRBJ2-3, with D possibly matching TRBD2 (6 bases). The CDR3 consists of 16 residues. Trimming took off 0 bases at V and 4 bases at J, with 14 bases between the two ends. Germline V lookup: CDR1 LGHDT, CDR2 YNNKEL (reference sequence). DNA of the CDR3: TGTGCCAGCAGCCAAGACCCCGGGAGTGGGGCAGATACGCAGTATTTT. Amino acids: CASSQDPGSGADTQYF.

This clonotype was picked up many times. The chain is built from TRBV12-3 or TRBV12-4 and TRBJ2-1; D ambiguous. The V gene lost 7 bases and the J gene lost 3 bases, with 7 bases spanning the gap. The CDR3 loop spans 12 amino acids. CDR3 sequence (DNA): TGTGCCAGCACGGCCCTCTACAATGAGCAGTTCTTC. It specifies CASTALYNEQFF.

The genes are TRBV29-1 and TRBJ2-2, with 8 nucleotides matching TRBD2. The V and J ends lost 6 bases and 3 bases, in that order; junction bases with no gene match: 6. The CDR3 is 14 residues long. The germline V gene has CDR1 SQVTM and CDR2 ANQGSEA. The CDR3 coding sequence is TGCAGCGTCGTACTAGCGGAATACACCGGGGAGCTGTTTTTT. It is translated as CSVVLAEYTGELFF.

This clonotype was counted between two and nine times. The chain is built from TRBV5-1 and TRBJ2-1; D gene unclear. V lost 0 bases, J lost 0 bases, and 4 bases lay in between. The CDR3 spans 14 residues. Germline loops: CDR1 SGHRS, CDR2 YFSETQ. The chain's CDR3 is CASSLDVSYNEQFF. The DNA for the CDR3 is TGCGCCAGCAGCTTGGACGTCTCCTACAATGAGCAGTTCTTC.

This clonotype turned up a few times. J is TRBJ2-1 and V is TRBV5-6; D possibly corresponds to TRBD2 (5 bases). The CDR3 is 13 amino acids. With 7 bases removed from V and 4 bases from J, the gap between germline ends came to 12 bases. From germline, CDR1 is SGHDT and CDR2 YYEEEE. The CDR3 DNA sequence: TGTGCCAGCGGCAGGACTGGATACAATGAGCAGTTCTTC. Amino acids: CASGRTGYNEQFF.

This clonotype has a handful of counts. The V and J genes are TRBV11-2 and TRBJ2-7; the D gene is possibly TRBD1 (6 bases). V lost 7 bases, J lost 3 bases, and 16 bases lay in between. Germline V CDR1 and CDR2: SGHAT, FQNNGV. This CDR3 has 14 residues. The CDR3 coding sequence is TGTGCCAGCACCCTCCTCCGGACAGACTACGAGCAGTACGTC. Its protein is CASTLLRTDYEQYV.

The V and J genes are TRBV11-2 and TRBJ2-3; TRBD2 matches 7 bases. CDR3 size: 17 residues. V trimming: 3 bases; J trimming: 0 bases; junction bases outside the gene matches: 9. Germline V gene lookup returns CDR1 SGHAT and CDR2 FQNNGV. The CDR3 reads CASSFYAGVPSTDTQYF. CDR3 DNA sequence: TGTGCCAGCAGCTTTTATGCGGGAGTTCCCAGCACAGATACGCAGTATTTT.